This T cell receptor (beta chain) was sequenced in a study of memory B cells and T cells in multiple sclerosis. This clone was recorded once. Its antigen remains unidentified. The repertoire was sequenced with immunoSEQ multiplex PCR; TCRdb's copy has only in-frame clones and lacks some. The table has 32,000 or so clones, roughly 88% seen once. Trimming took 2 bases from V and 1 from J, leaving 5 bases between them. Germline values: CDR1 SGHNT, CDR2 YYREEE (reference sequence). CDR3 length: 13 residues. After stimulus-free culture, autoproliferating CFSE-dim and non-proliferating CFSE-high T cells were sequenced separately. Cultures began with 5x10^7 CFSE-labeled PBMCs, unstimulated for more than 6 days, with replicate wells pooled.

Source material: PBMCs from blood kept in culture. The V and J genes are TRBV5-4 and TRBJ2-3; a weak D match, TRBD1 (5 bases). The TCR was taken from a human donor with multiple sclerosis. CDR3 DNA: TGTGCCAGCAGCTTCAGGGGCACAGATACGCAGTATTTT. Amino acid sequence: CASSFRGTDTQYF. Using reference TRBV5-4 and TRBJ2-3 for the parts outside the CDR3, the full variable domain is ETGVTQSPTHLIKTRGQQVTLRCSSQSGHNTVSWYQQALGQGPQFIFQYYREEENGRGNFPPRFSGLQFPNYSSELNVNALELDDSALYLCASSFRGTDTQYFGPGTRLTVL.